These 21 T cell receptor beta chains came from one sample sequenced in a study of regulatory T cells in long-lasting Graves disease. As to time point: newly diagnosed GD, antithyroid drugs for less than 3 months. There was RNA extracted from PBMCs, and the TCR library was made from it. Sequencing libraries for TCR beta were prepared with iRepertoire HTBI primers and Arm-PCR of CDR3 regions. Via MiXCR, TCRdb re-called the multiplex PCR reads, giving one row per CDR3 protein. The sample yields a few hundred thousand distinct CDR3 sequences, about 15% seen once. The same sample was also used in a study of T cells in Graves' hyperthyroidism and ophthalmopathy.

Specimen: peripheral blood mononuclear cells (PBMCs), collected at new diagnosis, from a patient treated with antithyroid drugs. Source of these receptors: a woman aged 40 to 50 with Graves disease.

This clonotype has at least ten counts. V usage is TRBV30 and J usage is TRBJ1-1; D is perhaps TRBD1 (6 bases). CDR1 is GTSNPN, CDR2 SVGIG, per germline (reference sequence). This CDR3 spans 11 amino acids. V lost 4 bases and J 7 bases, leaving 10 bases between the germline ends. The CDR3: CAWTQGFEAFF. The DNA of the CDR3 is TGTGCCTGGACCCAGGGGTTTGAAGCTTTCTTT.

Worth noting for this clonotype: A much larger clonotype is one base distant, so this may be a read error. This rearrangement joins TRBV11-1 to TRBJ2-7; 9 bases fit TRBD1. V lost 7 bases to trimming and J lost 0 bases; unmatched junction nucleotides: 7. This CDR3 comprises 15 residues. Germline lookup yields CDR1 SGHAT and CDR2 FQDESV (reference sequence). The CDR3 DNA is TGTGCCAGCACCGAGGACAGGGGTTCCTCCTACGAGCAGTACTTC. Translating it yields CASTEDRGSSYEQYF.

The V call is TRBV6-1, the J call TRBJ2-5; D gene unclear. The CDR3 is 15 amino acids. In germline, CDR1 is MNHNS, CDR2 SASEGT. Trimming pared 2 bases from V and 2 bases from J, leaving 12 bases between. CDR3 sequence (DNA): TGTGCCAGCAGTGAAACACTTTGGGCGCAAGAGACCCAGTACTTC. It specifies CASSETLWAQETQYF.

At least ten counts were recorded for this clonotype. The CDR3 DNA follows: TGTGCCAGCAGAGGACCCGGGGAGACCCAGTACTTC. Translated, it gives CASRGPGETQYF. The V and J genes are TRBV28 and TRBJ2-5; D is undetermined. Germline V gene data show CDR1 as MDHEN and CDR2 as SYDVKM. V lost 6 bases, J lost 5 bases, and 10 bases lay in between. This CDR3 is built from 12 residues.

This chain uses TRBV27 with TRBJ1-1; TRBD1 might be the D (5 bases). This CDR3 region has 14 residues. V gave up 4 bases and J gave up 3 bases, with 12 bases separating them. Germline V gene lookup returns CDR1 MNHEY and CDR2 SMNVEV (reference sequence). DNA for the CDR3: TGTGCCAGCAGTTCGGGGACCACGGACACTGAAGCTTTCTTT. As protein: CASSSGTTDTEAFF.

The chain recombines TRBV13 with TRBJ2-5, with D hard to call. The V and J ends lost 1 base and 1 base respectively, with 7 bases between them. Per germline, CDR1 PRHDT and CDR2 FYEKMQ (reference sequence). There are 14 residues in the CDR3. CDR3: CASSLARPQETQYF. Written as DNA, the CDR3 is TGTGCCAGCAGCTTAGCGAGACCCCAAGAGACCCAGTACTTC.

As concerns this clonotype: A read error is likely, as this CDR3 ends without the conserved phenylalanine or tryptophan. The limits of the CDR3 on the DNA are not certain, so only TCRdb's listed CDR3 is given. The J gene is TRBJ2-7, the V gene TRBV3-1; the D call TRBD2 from the table was never checked on the DNA. The CDR3 extends over 8 residues, inclusive of both ends. CDR1 LGHDT and CDR2 YNNKEL come from the germline V gene (reference sequence). This CDR3 is CASSPLAG.

This chain links TRBV18 with TRBJ1-1; the match to TRBD1 covers 8 bases. V lost 3 bases, J lost 4 bases, and 10 bases stayed unmatched. The CDR3 extends over 16 amino acids. Germline V lookup: CDR1 KGHSH, CDR2 LQKENI. CDR3 sequence: CASSPQGALAGTEAFF. In nucleotides, the CDR3 is TGTGCCAGCTCACCCCAGGGGGCCCTAGCTGGCACTGAAGCTTTCTTT.

With respect to this clonotype: Given a much more abundant clone one base away, this may be a read error. The chain employs TRBV20-1 and TRBJ2-5; maybe TRBD2 (6 bases). This CDR3 comprises 11 residues. From germline, CDR1 is DFQATT and CDR2 SNEGSKA (reference sequence). V was trimmed by 0 bases and J by 7 bases, leaving 6 bases between them. CDR3 sequence (DNA): TGCAGTGCTAGAGAGGGGGGGACCCAGTACTTC. Its translation: CSAREGGTQYF.

With respect to this clonotype: The junction departs from the called germline gene at one end, perhaps through a read error. The chain recombines TRBV7-3 with TRBJ2-3; 9 positions match TRBD2. Germline CDR1 is SGHTA and CDR2 is FQGTGA. The CDR3 is 14 residues long. CDR3: CASSLIGSGSTQYF. Written as DNA, the CDR3 is TGTGCCAGCAGCTTAATCGGTAGCGGGAGTACGCAATATTTT.

This clonotype was seen only a few times. The rearrangement joins TRBV7-6 to TRBJ2-7; TRBD2 matches 9 bases. The length of the CDR3 is 16 residues. V dropped 4 bases and J dropped 5; count of bases not matched to a gene: 12. Germline V gene lookup returns CDR1 SGHVS and CDR2 FNYEAQ. The CDR3: CASSSLLAGNGDEQYF. CDR3 bases: TGTGCCAGCAGCTCGCTGCTAGCGGGAAACGGTGACGAGCAGTACTTC.

This clonotype was counted a few times. This sequence joins TRBV28 and TRBJ2-7, with TRBD2 matching over 8 bases. V shed 6 bases, J shed 6 bases, and the junction held 7 bases outside the gene matches. CDR3 length: 13 residues. Germline assignment: CDR1 MDHEN and CDR2 SYDVKM. The CDR3 spells CASSGAGEVEQYF. The CDR3 nucleotides are TGTGCCAGCAGCGGAGCGGGAGAGGTCGAGCAGTACTTC.

In this sample, this clonotype turned up many times. V is TRBV24-1 and J is TRBJ2-1; possible D gene TRBD2, 6 bases. The CDR3 contains 13 residues. Trimming removed 9 bases at V and 5 bases at J, with 13 bases between. From germline, CDR1 is KGHDR and CDR2 SFDVKD. This CDR3 reads CATAGTSHNEQFF. The DNA for the CDR3 is TGTGCCACCGCCGGGACTTCACACAATGAGCAGTTCTTC.

As for this clonotype: A junction boundary mismatches the germline segment, possibly from a read error. The chain carries TRBV2 and TRBJ1-1, with D uncertain. CDR1 and CDR2 from the germline V gene are SNHLY and FYNNEI. The CDR3 is made up of 16 amino acids. CDR3 in amino acids: CASSETAGIGNTEAFF. CDR3 bases: TGTGCCAGCAGTGAGACTGCGGGCATTGGGAACACTGAAGCCTTCTTT.

This chain uses TRBV13 with TRBJ2-3; D not resolved. Germline V CDR1 and CDR2: PRHDT, FYEKMQ (reference sequence). CDR3 length equals 12 residues. V lost 3 bases and J 4 bases, leaving 5 bases between the germline ends. CDR3 sequence (DNA): TGTGCCAGCAGCTTCGTTGCAGATACGCAGTATTTT. This encodes CASSFVADTQYF.

This clonotype showed up many times. V and J are TRBV15 and TRBJ1-1, with D tentatively TRBD1 (5 bases). Per the germline V gene, CDR1 is LNHNV and CDR2 is YYDKDF (reference sequence). This CDR3 has 14 amino acids. V lost 2 bases and J 3 bases, leaving 10 bases between the germline ends. The CDR3 DNA is TGTGCCACCAGCAGATCAGGGACTTACACTGAAGCTTTCTTT. It translates to CATSRSGTYTEAFF. Full variable domain (rest looked up from reference TRBV15 and TRBJ1-1): DAMVIQNPRYQVTQFGKPVTLSCSQTLNHNVMYWYQQKSSQAPKLLFHYYDKDFNNEADTPDNFQSRRPNTSFCFLDIRSPGLGDTAMYLCATSRSGTYTEAFFGQGTRLTVV.

This clonotype was seen at least ten times. The J gene is TRBJ2-1, the V gene TRBV12-3 or TRBV12-4; 7 nucleotides line up with TRBD2. With 8 bases clipped from V and 7 bases from J, the junction kept 11 bases outside the gene matches. This CDR3 is built from 14 residues. CDR3 coding DNA: TGTGCCAGCGGCCATGGCGGGAGCCCGAATGAGCAGTTCTTC. Residues: CASGHGGSPNEQFF.

This clonotype appeared a few times. The chain couples TRBV20-1 to TRBJ2-3, with 12 nucleotides matching TRBD1. Looked up from germline, CDR1 is DFQATT and CDR2 is SNEGSKA (reference sequence). V lost 0 bases to trimming and J lost 5 bases; unmatched junction nucleotides: 6. This CDR3 comprises 16 residues. CDR3 sequence reads: CSARDPGQGAKDTQYF. The CDR3 DNA follows: TGCAGTGCTAGAGATCCGGGACAGGGGGCGAAAGATACGCAGTATTTT.

Comment on this clonotype: A much more abundant neighbour one base away suggests this may be a read error. No conserved phenylalanine or tryptophan is present at the end of the CDR3, so a read error is the likely explanation. V and J are TRBV7-2 and TRBJ2-7; 9 nucleotides match TRBD2. The CDR3 covers 14 residues. Germline lookup yields CDR1 SGHTA and CDR2 FQGNSA. The V segment lost 4 bases and the J segment 3 bases; nucleotides outside the gene matches: 4. The CDR3 spells CASSSISGSYEQYL. In DNA, the CDR3 is TGTGCCAGCAGCTCCATTAGCGGGAGCTACGAGCAGTACCTC.

This clonotype was counted many times. The chain employs TRBV27 and TRBJ2-5, with TRBD2 matching 7 bases. The CDR3 is 13 amino acids. Trimming removed 4 bases from V and 5 bases from J; junction bases left unmatched: 4. Germline CDR1 and CDR2: MNHEY and SMNVEV (reference sequence). The CDR3 region is CASSSGGLETQYF. CDR3 bases: TGTGCCAGCAGTTCCGGGGGGTTGGAGACCCAGTACTTC.

This clonotype has ten or more counts. This chain joins TRBV7-2 and TRBJ2-3; 12 bases align to TRBD2. CDR3 length equals 16 residues. With V trimmed by 3 bases and J by 4 bases, 5 bases remained unmatched. The V gene's germline CDR1 is SGHTA and CDR2 FQGNSA. Here the CDR3 reads CASSFSSGRAPDTQYF. As DNA, the CDR3 is TGTGCCAGCAGCTTCTCTAGCGGGAGGGCCCCAGATACGCAGTATTTT.